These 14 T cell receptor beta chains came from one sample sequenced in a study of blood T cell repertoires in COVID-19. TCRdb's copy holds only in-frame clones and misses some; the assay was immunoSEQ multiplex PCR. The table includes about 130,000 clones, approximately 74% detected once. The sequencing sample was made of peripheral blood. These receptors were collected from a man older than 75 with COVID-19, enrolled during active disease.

CDR3 sequence: CASSSWTSSYNEQFF. The DNA of the CDR3 is TGTGCCAGCAGTTCCTGGACTAGCAGTTACAATGAGCAGTTCTTC. The rearrangement joins TRBV27 to TRBJ2-1, with TRBD2 matching 8 bases. Germline values: CDR1 MNHEY, CDR2 SMNVEV (reference sequence). This CDR3 region has 15 residues. Trimming at V came to 4 bases and at J to 4 bases, leaving 6 bases not matched to a gene.

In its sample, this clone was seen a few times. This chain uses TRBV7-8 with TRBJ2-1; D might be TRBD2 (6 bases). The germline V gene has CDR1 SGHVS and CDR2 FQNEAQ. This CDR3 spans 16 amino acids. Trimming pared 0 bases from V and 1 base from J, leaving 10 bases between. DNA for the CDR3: TGTGCCAGCAGCTTAGCGGTCGGGAGATCCTACAATGAGCAGTTCTTC. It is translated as CASSLAVGRSYNEQFF. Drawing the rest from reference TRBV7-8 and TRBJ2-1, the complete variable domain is GAGVSQSPRYKVAKRGQDVALRCDPISGHVSLFWYQQALGQGPEFLTYFQNEAQLDKSGLPSDRFFAERPEGSVSTLKIQRTQQEDSAVYLCASSLAVGRSYNEQFFGPGTRLTVL.

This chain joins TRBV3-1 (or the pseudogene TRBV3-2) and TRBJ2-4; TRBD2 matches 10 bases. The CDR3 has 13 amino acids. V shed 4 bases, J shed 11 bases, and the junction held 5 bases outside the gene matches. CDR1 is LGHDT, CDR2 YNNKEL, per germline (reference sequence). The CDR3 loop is CASSPQREGFQYF. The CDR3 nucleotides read TGTGCCAGCAGCCCTCAGCGGGAGGGGTTTCAGTACTTC.

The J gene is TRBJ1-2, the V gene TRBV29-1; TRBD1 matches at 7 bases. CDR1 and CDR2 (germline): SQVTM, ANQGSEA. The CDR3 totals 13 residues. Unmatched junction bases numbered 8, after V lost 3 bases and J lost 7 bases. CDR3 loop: CSVERTGGFGYTF. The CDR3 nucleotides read TGCAGCGTTGAGAGGACAGGAGGGTTTGGCTACACCTTC.

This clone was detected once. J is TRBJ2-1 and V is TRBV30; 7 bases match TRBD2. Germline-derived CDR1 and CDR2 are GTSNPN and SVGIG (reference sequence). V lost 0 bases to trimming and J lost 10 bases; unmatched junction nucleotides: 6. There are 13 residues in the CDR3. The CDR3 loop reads CAWSVSSGYEQFF. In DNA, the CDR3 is TGTGCCTGGAGTGTTTCTAGCGGATACGAGCAGTTCTTC. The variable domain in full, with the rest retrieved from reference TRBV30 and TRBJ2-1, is SQTIHQWPATLVQPVGSPLSLECTVEGTSNPNLYWYRQAAGRGLQLLFYSVGIGQISSEVPQNLSASRPQDRQFILSSKKLLLSDSGFYLCAWSVSSGYEQFFGPGTRLTVL.

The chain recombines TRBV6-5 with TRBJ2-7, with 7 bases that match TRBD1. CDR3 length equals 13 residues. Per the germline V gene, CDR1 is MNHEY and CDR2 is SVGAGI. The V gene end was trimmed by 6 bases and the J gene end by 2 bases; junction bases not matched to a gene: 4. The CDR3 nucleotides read TGTGCCAGCAGCCTCGACAGGGCCTACGAGCAGTACTTC. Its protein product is CASSLDRAYEQYF.

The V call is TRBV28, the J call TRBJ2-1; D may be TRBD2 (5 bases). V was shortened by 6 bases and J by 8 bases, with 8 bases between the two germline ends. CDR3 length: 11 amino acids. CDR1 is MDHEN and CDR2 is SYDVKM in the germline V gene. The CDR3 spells CASRTTHEQFF. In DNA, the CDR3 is TGTGCCAGCAGGACTACCCATGAGCAGTTCTTC.

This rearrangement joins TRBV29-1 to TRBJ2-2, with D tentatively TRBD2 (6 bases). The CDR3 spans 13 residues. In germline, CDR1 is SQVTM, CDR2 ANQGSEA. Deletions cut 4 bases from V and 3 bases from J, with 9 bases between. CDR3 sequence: CSVGRDYTGELFF. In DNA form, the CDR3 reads TGCAGCGTTGGGCGGGATTACACCGGGGAGCTGTTTTTT.

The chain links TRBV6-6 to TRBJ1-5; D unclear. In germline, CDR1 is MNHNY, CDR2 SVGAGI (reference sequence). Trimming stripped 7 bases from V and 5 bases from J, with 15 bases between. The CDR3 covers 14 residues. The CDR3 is CASTVGVLYQPQHF. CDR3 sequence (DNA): TGTGCCAGCACGGTAGGAGTACTGTATCAGCCCCAGCATTTT.

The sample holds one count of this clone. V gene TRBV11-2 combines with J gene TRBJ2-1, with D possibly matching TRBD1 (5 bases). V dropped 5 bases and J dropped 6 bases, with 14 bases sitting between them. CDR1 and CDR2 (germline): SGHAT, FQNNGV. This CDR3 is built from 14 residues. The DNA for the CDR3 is TGTGCCAGCAGCCCAGCAGGGCTAGGCAATGAGCAGTTCTTC. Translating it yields CASSPAGLGNEQFF. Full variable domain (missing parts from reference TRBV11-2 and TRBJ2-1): EAGVAQSPRYKIIEKRQSVAFWCNPISGHATLYWYQQILGQGPKLLIQFQNNGVVDDSQLPKDRFSAERLKGVDSTLKIQPAKLEDSAVYLCASSPAGLGNEQFFGPGTRLTVL.

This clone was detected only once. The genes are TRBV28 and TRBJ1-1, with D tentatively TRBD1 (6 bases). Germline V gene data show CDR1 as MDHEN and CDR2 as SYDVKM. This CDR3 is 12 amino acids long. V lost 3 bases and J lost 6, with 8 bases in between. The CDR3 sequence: CASSFRTAEAFF. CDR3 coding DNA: TGTGCCAGCAGTTTTCGGACAGCTGAAGCTTTCTTT.

The CDR3 sequence is CASSLIRGGTDTQYF. The CDR3 nucleotides are TGTGCCAGCAGTCTTATTAGGGGCGGCACAGATACGCAGTATTTT. The V gene is TRBV6-2 or TRBV6-3, the J gene TRBJ2-3, with a possible D match to TRBD1 (5 bases). The CDR3 covers 15 residues. The V end was cut by 5 bases, the J end by 1 base, with 13 bases between. CDR1 is MNHEY and CDR2 is SVGEGT in the germline V gene.

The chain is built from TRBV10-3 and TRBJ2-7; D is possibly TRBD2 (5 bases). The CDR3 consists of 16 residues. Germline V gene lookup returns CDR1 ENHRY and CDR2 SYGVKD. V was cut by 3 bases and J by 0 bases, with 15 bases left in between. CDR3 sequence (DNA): TGTGCCATCAGTGACTTTTCAAGCGGTAGCTCCTACGAGCAGTACTTC. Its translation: CAISDFSSGSSYEQYF.

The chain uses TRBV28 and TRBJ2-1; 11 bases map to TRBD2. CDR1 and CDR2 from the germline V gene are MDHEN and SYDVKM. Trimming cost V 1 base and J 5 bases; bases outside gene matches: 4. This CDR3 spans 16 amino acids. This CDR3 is CASSLFGTSGNNEQFF. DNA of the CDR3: TGTGCCAGCAGTTTATTTGGGACTAGCGGTAACAATGAGCAGTTCTTC. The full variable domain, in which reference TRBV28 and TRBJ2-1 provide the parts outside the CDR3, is DVKVTQSSRYLVKRTGEKVFLECVQDMDHENMFWYRQDPGLGLRLIYFSYDVKMKEKGDIPEGYSVSREKKERFSLILESASTNQTSMYLCASSLFGTSGNNEQFFGPGTRLTVL.